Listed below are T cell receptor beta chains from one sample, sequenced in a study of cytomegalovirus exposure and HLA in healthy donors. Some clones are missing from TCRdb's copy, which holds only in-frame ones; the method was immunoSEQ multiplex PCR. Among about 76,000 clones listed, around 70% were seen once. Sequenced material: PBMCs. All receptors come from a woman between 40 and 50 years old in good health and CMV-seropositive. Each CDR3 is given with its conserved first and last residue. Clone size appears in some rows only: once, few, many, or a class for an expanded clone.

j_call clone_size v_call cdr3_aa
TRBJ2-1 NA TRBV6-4 CASSKKGDFNEQFF
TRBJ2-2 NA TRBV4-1 CASSQLAGGDTGELFF
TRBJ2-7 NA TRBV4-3 CASSPHGTGRYEQYF
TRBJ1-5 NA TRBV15 CATSKPGQGNQPQHF
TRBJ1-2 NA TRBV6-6 CASSSRTLREGGYTF
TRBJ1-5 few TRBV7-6 CASSPQYNQPQHF
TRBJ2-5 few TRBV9 CASSVDLSGAQYF
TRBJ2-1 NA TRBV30 CAGGGVAYNEQFF
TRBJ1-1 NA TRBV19 CASSILDYTEAFF
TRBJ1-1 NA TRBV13 CASSLEGVNTEAFF
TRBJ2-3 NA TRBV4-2 CASSQDRKTDTQYF
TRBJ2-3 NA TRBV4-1 CASSQVGTSGVPGYF
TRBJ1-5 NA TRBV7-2 CASSLRAGDQPQHF
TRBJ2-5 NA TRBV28 CASSKTGIETQYF
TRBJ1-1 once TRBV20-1 CSATGSTEAFF
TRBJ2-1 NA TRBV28 CASSHPRGTSAYNEQFF
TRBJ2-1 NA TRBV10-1 CASSERDRGGFNEQFF
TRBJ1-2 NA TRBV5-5 CASSLVRTGTYYTF
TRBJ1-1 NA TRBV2 CASYSGLATEAFF
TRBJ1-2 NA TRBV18 CASSPENYGYTF
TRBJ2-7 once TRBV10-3 CAISESTSGVNEQYF
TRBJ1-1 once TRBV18 CASLESSGGRNEAFF
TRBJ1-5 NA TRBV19 CASDRGNQPQHF
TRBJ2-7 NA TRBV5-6 CASSSRTSGGSISSYEQYF
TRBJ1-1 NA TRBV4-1 CASSPPTGPPEAFF
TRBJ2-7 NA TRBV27 CASSLSFDKDYEQYF
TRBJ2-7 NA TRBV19 CASSIAGLRDSLPEQYF
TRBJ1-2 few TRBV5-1 CASSLDRAGYTF
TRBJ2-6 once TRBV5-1 CASSLTGAAGANVLTF
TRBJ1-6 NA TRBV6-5 CASSYAPGFNSPLHF
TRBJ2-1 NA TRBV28 CASSIPMTSLSSYNEQFF
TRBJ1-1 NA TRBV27 CASSLGQVTEAFF
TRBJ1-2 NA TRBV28 CASSLFPGAANYGYTF
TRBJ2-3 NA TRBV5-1 CASSWGAGLLTDTQYF
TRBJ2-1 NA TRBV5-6 CASSLDVTSGRDNEQFF
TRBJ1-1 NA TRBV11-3 CASSLGGHTEAFF
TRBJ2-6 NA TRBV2 CASRGTADSGANVLTF
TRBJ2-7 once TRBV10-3 CAIGQASYEQYF
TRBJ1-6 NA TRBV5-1 CASSNGQAGHSPLHF
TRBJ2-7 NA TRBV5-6 CASSPGTTYEQYF
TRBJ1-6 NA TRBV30 CARTTGANSPLHF
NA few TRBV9 CASSVDGVAGDEQYF
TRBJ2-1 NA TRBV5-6 CASSIGEKVQFF
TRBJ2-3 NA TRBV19 CASSIVRGRFGDTQYF
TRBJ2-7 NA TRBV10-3 CAITQGAPYEQYF
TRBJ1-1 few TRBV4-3 CASSQDRGRRTEAFF
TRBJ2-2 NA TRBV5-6 CASSLDGGRPTGELFF
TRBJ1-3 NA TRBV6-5 CASSRTGVGGNTIYF
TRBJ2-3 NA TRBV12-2 CASRLAGPDTQYF
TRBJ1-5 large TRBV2 CASSEGGSNQPQHF
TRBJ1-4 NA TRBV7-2 CASSGNPGFGEKLFF
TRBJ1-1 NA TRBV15 CATSRAGGEGRNTEAFF
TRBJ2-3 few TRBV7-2 CASSLVGGPDTQYF